The clone carrying this TCR beta chain was counted a single time. As yet, its antigen is unknown. Expressed TCRB transcripts were sequenced because the isolated RNA had all been reverse transcribed beforehand. For naive, central memory and regulatory T cell samples, reads averaged around 3.6 million. Produced via immunoSEQ multiplex PCR; TCRdb's table is partial and in-frame only. Of roughly 160,000 clones in the sample, 6.5% to 9.5% were seen once. This record belongs to a study of beta chain features in type 1 diabetes. Study results and caveats: Researchers reported that naive, central memory and Treg TCRB repertoires appeared more similar in patients than in healthy donors. Across all four CD4+ subsets, people with type 1 diabetes showed modestly shorter TCRB CDR3s. Equally in patients and controls, PCR might preferentially amplify shorter templates.

The V gene lost 3 bases and the J gene lost 5 bases, with 10 bases spanning the gap. This CDR3 comprises 13 residues. CDR1 and CDR2 from the germline V gene are SSHAT and FNYEAQ (reference sequence). Sequencing was carried out using central memory CD4+ T cells from blood. The receptor was derived from a middle-aged woman with type 1 diabetes. This chain links TRBV7-7 with TRBJ2-5, with D tentatively TRBD2 (5 bases). In DNA, the CDR3 is TGTGCCAGCAGCTTTGAGGGTTTCGAGACCCAGTACTTC. It encodes CASSFEGFETQYF.